Detailed here is one T cell receptor beta chain. Profiled with immunoSEQ multiplex PCR; TCRdb holds only in-frame clones, not every one. The sample lists around 1.1 million clones; approximately 75% were seen once. Trimming removed 2 bases from V and 8 bases from J, with 14 bases in between. The CDR3 sequence is 14 residues long. Looked up from germline, CDR1 is SGHRS and CDR2 is YFSETQ. The sample comes from a study of shared clonotypes between healthy human individuals. At the level of the study: The plates for each donor numbered three CD4 naive, three CD4 memory, two CD8 naive and one CD8 memory.

The rearrangement uses TRBV5-1 and TRBJ2-1, with a weak D call TRBD2 (5 bases). This clonotype was obtained from a man aged 18 to 35 in good health. Some clones in this sample may be carry-over from other donors' samples. What was sequenced was memory CD4+ T cells from PBMCs. Subset denoted: CD45RA-negative fraction. The CDR3 here is CASSFRTPGDEQFF. CDR3 nucleotides: TGCGCCAGCAGCTTCCGGACTCCCGGCGATGAGCAGTTCTTC.